This T cell receptor (beta chain) was profiled in a study of breast tumors, draining lymph nodes, adjacent tissues. The study's findings and limits: Compared with basal-like, luminal-like tumors shared significantly more repertoire with nontumor tissue. The lymph node origin of tumor T cells was framed as consistent with a hypothesis, not demonstrated. The data were judged consistent with most tumor T cells coming from lymph node and expanding in tumor.

The germline CDR1 and CDR2 sequences are SQVTM and ANQGSEA. The length of the CDR3 is 12 residues. With V trimmed by 3 bases and J by 14 bases, 10 bases remained unmatched. The lymph nodes were axillary draining lymph nodes from breast cancer patients. MiXCR was run by TCRdb on the multiplex PCR reads, yielding one entry per CDR3 protein. The table lists about 230,000 distinct CDR3 sequences, roughly 30% of them singletons. This clonotype has a count of ten or more. Its antigen is unknown. The sample taken for sequencing was axillary lymph node tissue. This sequence originates from a female donor with breast cancer. Some clones in this sample may be carry-over from other donors' samples. The rearrangement uses TRBV29-1 and TRBJ2-1; 7 bases match TRBD2. CDR3 in amino acids: CSVDSGREKEFF. CDR3 DNA: TGCAGCGTTGATTCCGGGCGGGAGAAAGAGTTCTTC.